What follows describes a single T cell receptor (beta chain). A case of COVID-19 had been met by exposed participants within 2 weeks before study entry. The sample belongs to a study of blood T cell repertoires in COVID-19. Study information: T cells, B-cell-depleted T cells, or PBMCs provided the cDNA or gDNA that served as material.

Germline V lookup: CDR1 MNHEY, CDR2 SMNVEV (reference sequence). V shed 6 bases and J shed 2 bases, with 5 bases lying between them. The CDR3 is 11 residues long. The protocol was immunoSEQ multiplex PCR, while the TCRdb copy is restricted to in-frame clones and leaves out a portion. The sample shows about 320,000 clones, roughly 85% of them seen only once. Sequencing used PBMCs or T cells enriched from blood (not recorded which). This receptor was taken from a woman aged 30 to 39 who had been exposed to COVID-19. This chain uses TRBV27 with TRBJ2-7; no firm D call. In DNA form, the CDR3 reads TGTGCCAGCAGGTCTACCTACGAGCAGTACTTC. It encodes CASRSTYEQYF.